Below are 10 T cell receptor beta chains sequenced from a single sample in a study of blood T cell repertoires in COVID-19 (TCRdb year 2020). Preparation of the library involved the immunoSEQ multiplex PCR assay. As stored in TCRdb, this immuneACCESS dataset retains in-frame rearrangements with V and J assigned. A fraction of the clones does not appear; measured against another copy, unresolved V genes explain less than half of the discrepancy, and the remainder lacks a known reason. This sample is represented by about 200,000 clones; around 85% of them were singletons. The ten top clones hold around a sixth of the sample. The sample taken for sequencing was peripheral blood. These receptors were taken from a person aged 70 to 80 with COVID-19, enrolled during active disease.

The gene calls are TRBV18 and TRBJ2-1, with D maybe TRBD1 (7 bases). CDR1 KGHSH and CDR2 LQKENI come from the germline V gene. V lost 6 bases and J 6 bases, leaving 21 bases between the germline ends. The CDR3 contains 16 residues. The CDR3 loop is CASSPPSGGGINEQFF. The CDR3 coding sequence is TGTGCCAGCTCCCCTCCCTCAGGGGGAGGAATCAATGAGCAGTTCTTC.

This chain uses TRBV2 with TRBJ2-1; D unclear. The CDR3 is 15 residues long. V was clipped by 7 bases and J by 1 base, with 14 bases between them. Per the germline V gene, CDR1 is SNHLY and CDR2 is FYNNEI. The CDR3 here is CASISGLWSYNEQFF. DNA of the CDR3: TGTGCCAGCATATCGGGTCTGTGGTCCTACAATGAGCAGTTCTTC.

This clone was seen once. The chain uses TRBV5-6 and TRBJ1-6; D uncertain. V gave up 0 bases and J gave up 9 bases, with 7 bases separating them. Germline V gene data show CDR1 as SGHDT and CDR2 as YYEEEE. This CDR3 is 13 amino acids long. The CDR3 spells CASSLASSSPLHF. CDR3 DNA sequence: TGTGCCAGCAGCTTGGCCTCTAGTTCACCCCTCCACTTT.

This sequence joins TRBV19 and TRBJ1-6; D remains unclear. The CDR3 is 16 amino acids. Germline loops: CDR1 LNHDA, CDR2 SQIVND (reference sequence). Trimming pared 1 base from V and 7 bases from J, leaving 14 bases between. In DNA, the CDR3 is TGTGCCAGTAGTATAGCCCGGGCGGCGGGGAATTCACCCCTCCACTTT. Amino acids: CASSIARAAGNSPLHF.

The chain joins TRBV7-8 to TRBJ2-3; 11 bases are shared with TRBD1. The CDR3 sequence is 17 residues long. The germline V gene encodes CDR1 SGHVS and CDR2 FQNEAQ. V shed 1 base and J 4 bases; nucleotides not matched to a gene: 7. For the CDR3, the DNA is TGTGCCAGCAGCTTAGTAGGACAGGGGGCGCAAGCAGATACGCAGTATTTT. Translated: CASSLVGQGAQADTQYF.

J is TRBJ2-6 and V is TRBV4-1, with D unclear. Trimming pared 1 base from V and 0 bases from J, leaving 7 bases between. Germline V CDR1 and CDR2: MGHRA, YSYEKL. CDR3 length equals 16 residues. CDR3 bases: TGCGCCAGCAGCCAAGTGCCGGTCTCTGGGGCCAACGTCCTGACTTTC. This codes for CASSQVPVSGANVLTF.

The chain links TRBV5-1 to TRBJ2-7, with 14 positions matching TRBD2. V shed 0 bases and J 7 bases; nucleotides not matched to a gene: 3. This CDR3 has 15 amino acids. Germline values: CDR1 SGHRS, CDR2 YFSETQ. The CDR3 DNA sequence: TGCGCCAGCAGCTTGGAGACTAGCGGGAGGGGGGAGCAGTACTTC. Its translation is CASSLETSGRGEQYF.

The chain links TRBV5-1 to TRBJ2-1; D unclear. This CDR3 contains 13 residues. Between the trimmed V and J ends, which lost 0 bases and 5 bases, there was a span of 6 bases. The germline CDR1 and CDR2 sequences are SGHRS and YFSETQ. The CDR3 loop is CASSLVADNEQFF. Here the CDR3 DNA reads TGCGCCAGCAGCTTGGTAGCAGACAATGAGCAGTTCTTC.

The V and J genes are TRBV27 and TRBJ1-6; no firm D call. Trimming removed 8 bases at V and 0 bases at J, with 11 bases between. This CDR3 is 15 amino acids long. In germline, CDR1 is MNHEY, CDR2 SMNVEV (reference sequence). CDR3 sequence (DNA): TGTGCCAGCCGGGTCTTTAGCTCCTATAATTCACCCCTCCACTTT. Translated, it gives CASRVFSSYNSPLHF.

The chain has TRBV7-3 and TRBJ2-5, with D possibly TRBD1 on 6 matching bases. V shed 5 bases and J shed 2 bases, with 15 bases lying between them. CDR3 length equals 15 residues. The germline V gene encodes CDR1 SGHTA and CDR2 FQGTGA. This CDR3 is CASSPQGQNQETQYF. For the CDR3, the DNA is TGTGCCAGCAGCCCCCAGGGACAAAATCAAGAGACCCAGTACTTC.